This is a list of T cell receptor beta chains from one sample in a study of blood T cells in healthy people across ages. TCRdb called the 5' RACE reads again in MiXCR, with one record for every CDR3 protein. This sample has more than 750,000 distinct CDR3 sequences, with roughly 28% found just once. These data were likewise used in another study, on T cells of mothers and their children.

Sequenced input: blood. All receptors derive from a woman between 40 and 55 years old in good health. Both conserved end residues are part of each CDR3. A D gene is named only where the DNA matches it firmly. The size field is filled for only some rows; it gives once, few, many or a size class.

D gene	clone size	J gene	V gene	CDR3 protein	CDR3 DNA
NA	once	TRBJ2-1	TRBV18	CASSPLRTADNEQFF	TGTGCCAGCTCACCCCTCCGGACAGCAGACAATGAGCAGTTCTTC
TRBD2	many	TRBJ2-5	TRBV24-1	CATSGAGGGYQETQYF	TGTGCCACCAGTGGGGCTGGCGGGGGGTACCAAGAGACCCAGTACTTC
NA	many	TRBJ2-4	TRBV12-3/TRBV12-4	CASSHATRDFHIQYF	TGTGCCAGCAGTCATGCCACTAGGGACTTTCACATTCAGTACTTC
TRBD1	NA	TRBJ1-5	TRBV20-1	CSARRFDRGNQPQHF	TGCAGTGCTAGAAGGTTTGACAGGGGCAATCAGCCCCAGCATTTT
NA	few	TRBJ1-6	TRBV20-1	CSARVTETDNSPLHF	TGCAGTGCTAGAGTAACGGAGACAGATAATTCACCCCTCCACTTT
TRBD1	NA	TRBJ1-1	TRBV20-1	CSATIPGQENTEAFF	TGCAGCGCAACTATTCCGGGACAGGAGAACACTGAAGCTTTCTTT
NA	few	TRBJ2-7	TRBV7-9	CASSLWGAYEQYF	TGTGCCAGCAGCTTATGGGGAGCCTACGAGCAGTACTTC
TRBD1	many	TRBJ1-2	TRBV4-2	CASSQGTGQAAPLNYGYTF	TGTGCCAGCAGTCAGGGGACAGGACAGGCGGCTCCCCTCAACTATGGCTACACCTTC
NA	few	TRBJ2-4	TRBV5-1	CASSLDPGKAKNIQYF	TGCGCCAGCAGCTTGGATCCGGGCAAAGCCAAAAACATTCAGTACTTC
NA	NA	TRBJ1-1	TRBV7-3	CASSLEVRGMNTEAFF	TGTGCCAGCAGCCTAGAGGTGCGGGGAATGAACACTGAAGCTTTCTTT
NA	NA	TRBJ1-5	TRBV25-1	CASSVRGRANGNQPQHF	TGTGCCAGCAGTGTAAGGGGCAGGGCAAATGGCAATCAGCCCCAGCATTTT
NA	many	TRBJ2-7	TRBV28	CASSLLGQRYEQYF	TGTGCCAGCAGTTTATTGGGACAAAGGTACGAGCAGTACTTC
NA	NA	TRBJ2-7	TRBV10-3	CAISIGSYEQYF	TGTGCCATCAGTATCGGGAGCTACGAGCAGTACTTC
NA	NA	TRBJ2-1	TRBV27	CTSSPPYRASYNEQFF	TGTACCAGCAGTCCGCCCTACAGGGCCTCCTACAATGAGCAGTTCTTC
NA	NA	TRBJ1-4	TRBV28	CASRSGRRGRTNEKLFF	TGTGCCAGCAGGTCAGGCAGGAGAGGACGGACTAATGAAAAACTGTTTTTT
NA	NA	TRBJ2-3	TRBV6-2/TRBV6-3	CASTRRRGRTDTQYF	TGTGCCAGCACCCGAAGGAGGGGACGCACAGATACGCAGTATTTT
NA	few	TRBJ2-4	TRBV9	CASSGTGAKGIQYF	TGTGCCAGCAGTGGTACGGGTGCAAAAGGGATTCAGTACTTC
NA	NA	TRBJ1-4	TRBV7-2	CAGSSTGPYEKLFF	TGTGCCGGCAGTTCCACCGGACCCTATGAAAAACTGTTTTTT
NA	many	TRBJ2-7	TRBV4-2	CASSQDLAGNSYEQYF	TGTGCCAGCAGCCAAGATCTGGCGGGGAACTCCTACGAGCAGTACTTC
NA	NA	TRBJ2-7	TRBV29-1	CAGWRDCEQYF	TGCGCGGGGTGGAGGGACTGCGAGCAGTACTTC
TRBD2	NA	TRBJ2-5	TRBV5-1	CASSLAGPEGTQYF	TGCGCCAGCAGCTTAGCGGGACCTGAGGGGACCCAGTACTTC
NA	NA	TRBJ2-5	TRBV28	CASSGWGLSQETQYF	TGTGCCAGCAGTGGCTGGGGACTCTCCCAAGAGACCCAGTACTTC
NA	NA	TRBJ2-3	TRBV5-1	CASSPSGQRTDTQYF	TGCGCCAGCAGCCCGAGCGGACAGCGCACAGATACGCAGTATTTT
NA	NA	TRBJ2-3	TRBV20-1	CSFFGGDTQYF	TGCAGCTTCTTTGGGGGAGATACGCAGTATTTT